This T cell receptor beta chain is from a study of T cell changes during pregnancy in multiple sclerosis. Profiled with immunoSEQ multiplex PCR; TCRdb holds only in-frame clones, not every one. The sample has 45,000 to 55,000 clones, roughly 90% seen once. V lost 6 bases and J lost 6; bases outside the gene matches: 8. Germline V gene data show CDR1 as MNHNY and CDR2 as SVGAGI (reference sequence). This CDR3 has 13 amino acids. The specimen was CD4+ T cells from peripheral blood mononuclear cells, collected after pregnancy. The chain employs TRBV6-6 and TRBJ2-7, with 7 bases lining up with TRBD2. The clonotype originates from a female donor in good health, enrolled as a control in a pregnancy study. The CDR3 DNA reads TGTGCCAGCAGAGAGCGGGGAGTCCCCGAGCAGTACTTC. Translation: CASRERGVPEQYF.